This is a list of T cell receptor beta chains from one sample in a study of T cells in Graves' hyperthyroidism and ophthalmopathy. Using its own MiXCR run on the multiplex PCR reads, TCRdb lists one record per CDR3 protein. The table has tens of thousands of distinct CDR3 sequences, 52% seen once. The specimen was blood. The receptors derive from a man aged 40-49 years with Graves' ophthalmopathy. Both conserved end residues are part of each CDR3. The D gene is left open where the match is weak. Where a row states a size, it is once, few, many or the class of an expanded clone; other rows omit it.

CDR3 DNA,CDR3 protein,V gene,D gene,clone size,J gene
TGCAGTGCTAGAGTGACGTATGGCTACGCCTTC,CSARVTYGYAF,TRBV20-1,.,.,TRBJ1-2
TGCAGTGCAACCGGGCCTAAGGGTGTGGATGAGCAGTTCTTC,CSATGPKGVDEQFF,TRBV20-1,.,.,TRBJ2-1
TGCAGTGCTAGCATTGTCGCGAACACCGGGGAGCTGTTTTTT,CSASIVANTGELFF,TRBV20-1,.,many,TRBJ2-2
TGCGCCAGCAGCTTGGTAAGGGACGCTGCCTACGAGCAGTACTTC,CASSLVRDAAYEQYF,TRBV5-1,.,.,TRBJ2-7
TGTGCCTGCACTGGACAGGGGTCCTACGAGCAGTACTTC,CACTGQGSYEQYF,TRBV30,TRBD1,many,TRBJ2-7
TGTGCCAGCAGTGAAACAGGGGCTGTAACACCCCTCCACTTT,CASSETGAVTPLHF,TRBV2,TRBD1,medium-sized,TRBJ1-6
TGTGCCAGCAGTGGGTCAGTGCGATCCGGCTACACCTTC,CASSGSVRSGYTF,TRBV2,.,medium-sized,TRBJ1-2
TGTGCCAGCAGCTGGGGGACAGCCGCTAACTATGGCTACACCTTC,CASSWGTAANYGYTF,TRBV7-2,TRBD1,.,TRBJ1-2
TGTGCCATCAGTGAATTAGACTCGGGACAGGGGTCGACTTTCTTT,CAISELDSGQGSTFF,TRBV10-3,TRBD1,.,TRBJ1-1
TGTGCCACCAGGGGCAGCACCTCTTACCAAGAGACCCAGTACTTC,CATRGSTSYQETQYF,TRBV15,.,many,TRBJ2-5
TGTGCCAGCAGCTTAGGTGCAGGGGTTAACACTGAAGCTTTCTTT,CASSLGAGVNTEAFF,TRBV7-2,.,.,TRBJ1-1
TGCGCCAGCAGTCAGGATAGCGTCGCCTACAATGAGCAGTTCTTC,CASSQDSVAYNEQFF,TRBV5-1,.,many,TRBJ2-1
TGTGCCATCAGCGTGGGGGCTGGGATCTCTAATCAATACGAGCAGTACTTC,CAISVGAGISNQYEQYF,TRBV10-3,.,.,TRBJ2-7
TGCAGTGTCTGGACTAATGACAAGACCCAGTACTTC,CSVWTNDKTQYF,TRBV20-1,.,medium-sized,TRBJ2-5
TGTGCCAGCAGCTTTGGACAGGGGCAAGGCTACACCTTC,CASSFGQGQGYTF,TRBV7-9,TRBD1,many,TRBJ1-2
TGTGCCAGCAGTGAAGCCATCTCTGGGGCCAACGTCCTGACTTTC,CASSEAISGANVLTF,TRBV6-1,.,many,TRBJ2-6
TGTGCCAGCAGCTTGTCCGGGACAGGGGGAACTGAAGCTTTC,CASSLSGTGGTEAF,TRBV7-2,TRBD1,.,TRBJ2-6
TGCAGTGCAGCAGAGGTTGCGGTAGCGGAGCAGTACTTC,CSAAEVAVAEQYF,TRBV20-1,.,medium-sized,TRBJ2-7
TGCGCCAGCAGCTTCAGGGGGGCGGTGAGGGCTAATGAAAAACTGTTTTTT,CASSFRGAVRANEKLFF,TRBV5-1,TRBD1,.,TRBJ1-4
TGTGCCAGCAGATACAGGGAGTATTTT,CASRYREYF,TRBV7-9,.,.,TRBJ2-3
TGTGCCAGCAGCGATCCTCATCAATACAGGGAGCAGCCCCAGCATTTT,CASSDPHQYREQPQHF,TRBV3-1,.,.,TRBJ1-5
TGTGCCAGAAGCTCCCCTAGCGGGGGGAAATACGAGCAGTACTTC,CARSSPSGGKYEQYF,TRBV7-3,TRBD2,few,TRBJ2-7
TGCAGTGCTAGTACCTCAGCGGGGATAAACAATGAGCAGTTCTTC,CSASTSAGINNEQFF,TRBV20-1,TRBD2,many,TRBJ2-1
TGCGCCAGCAGCCTCCTCGATGGGGGCAATCAGCCCCAGCATTTT,CASSLLDGGNQPQHF,TRBV4-1,.,many,TRBJ1-5
TGTGCCAGCAGTCTCAGCGGGGGGAAGATCGACGAGCAGTACTTC,CASSLSGGKIDEQYF,TRBV2,TRBD2,.,TRBJ2-7
TGTGCCAGCAGTCCCCCGGGACAGGGGGCGCGTCAGCCCCAGCATTTT,CASSPPGQGARQPQHF,TRBV28,TRBD1,many,TRBJ1-5
TGTGCCAGCAGCTCCCCCGGGGGGGCAGCAACTAATGAAAAACTGTTTTTT,CASSSPGGAATNEKLFF,TRBV7-8,.,.,TRBJ1-4
TGCAGTGCTTCAGGGGGCTCCTACGAGCAGTACTTC,CSASGGSYEQYF,TRBV20-1,TRBD1,.,TRBJ2-7
TGTGCCAGCAGCGGAGAAACAGGGATGGGCTACACCTTC,CASSGETGMGYTF,TRBV5-4,.,.,TRBJ1-2
TGTGCCAGTAAATTCGGGGGGCCAAGGCAGCCCCAGCATTTT,CASKFGGPRQPQHF,TRBV19,.,many,TRBJ1-5
TGTGCCAGCAGCTGGATTACAGGCCCTAAATACTCACCCCTCCACTTT,CASSWITGPKYSPLHF,TRBV7-3,.,many,TRBJ1-6
TGTGCCAGCAGTTCCCGGGTGTCTGAGCAGTTCTTC,CASSSRVSEQFF,TRBV2,.,many,TRBJ2-1
TGCGCCAGCAGTCCCGCCCAGCGGGAGTGGGAGACCCAGTACTTC,CASSPAQREWETQYF,TRBV10-1,TRBD2,many,TRBJ2-5
TGTGCCAGCACTTATGCTCAAAACGGCCTCGTAGACTCCTACGAGCAGTACTTC,CASTYAQNGLVDSYEQYF,TRBV6-2/TRBV6-3,.,many,TRBJ2-7
TGTGCCAGCATTGAAATAGCGGGGGGGCCTGGTGATACGCAGTATTTT,CASIEIAGGPGDTQYF,TRBV6-9,TRBD2,many,TRBJ2-3
TGCAGTGCTCAAAGTCAAACAGGGAACTATGAGCAGTTCTTC,CSAQSQTGNYEQFF,TRBV20-1,.,many,TRBJ2-1
TGTGCCAGCACCGGGGCCCGCAATCAGCCCCAGCATTTT,CASTGARNQPQHF,TRBV12-3/TRBV12-4,.,many,TRBJ1-5
TGTGCCAGCAGTAATTACGTGGGACAGGGGGCCTCCTACGAGCAGTACTTC,CASSNYVGQGASYEQYF,TRBV6-5,TRBD1,many,TRBJ2-7
TGCGCCAGCAGCCAGGGGACTCTCACAGATACGCAGTATTTT,CASSQGTLTDTQYF,TRBV5-1,.,.,TRBJ2-3
TGTGCCAGTAGCGAGGGGTTTAGCTACACCTTC,CASSEGFSYTF,TRBV10-3,.,.,TRBJ1-2
TGTGCCAGCACTAGCGGGGGGGCCTACAAGCAGTACTTC,CASTSGGAYKQYF,TRBV7-3,TRBD2,.,TRBJ2-7
TGTGCCAGCAGCTGGGGGGGTGGACAGTTTTCACCCCTCCACTTT,CASSWGGGQFSPLHF,TRBV11-2,.,many,TRBJ1-6
TGCAGTGCTCTAACGGGACAAGGAGTCTACGAGCAGTACTTC,CSALTGQGVYEQYF,TRBV20-1,.,medium-sized,TRBJ2-7